This T cell receptor (beta chain) was identified during a study of graft-versus-host responses after intestinal transplantation. Study-level information: Each recipient received anti-thymocyte globulin induction, then tacrolimus and steroids for about 3 years.

Trimming pared 5 bases from V and 2 bases from J, leaving 10 bases between. The CDR3 covers 14 residues. The germline CDR1 and CDR2 sequences are SGHVS and FNYEAQ. Here immunoSEQ multiplex PCR was the method, and the copy in TCRdb shows in-frame clones only, minus some. The repertoire holds approximately 82,000 clones, 75% to 95% seen once, with roughly 0.1% in the top ten. Details on this clone: Its antigen remains unknown.

The rearrangement links TRBV7-6 to TRBJ1-5; unclear D gene. This TCR was recovered from a human donor who received an intestinal transplant. The sample in question was unstimulated CD4+ T cells sorted from spleen or lymph node cells, obtained before intestinal transplant. This CDR3 is CASSPDQGNQPQHF. CDR3 bases: TGTGCCAGCAGCCCCGACCAGGGCAATCAGCCCCAGCATTTT.